This T cell receptor beta chain comes out of a study of blood T cell repertoires in COVID-19 (dated by TCRdb to about 2020). Regarding the research as a whole: Samples covering the acute and convalescent phases of COVID-19 were provided by collaborators in the United States, Italy and Spain. The prospective study material was composed of cDNA or gDNA derived from T cells, B-cell-depleted T cells, or PBMCs. Subjects who had been exposed to COVID-19, were actively infected with it, or had recovered from it provided the deeply sampled blood TCRbeta repertoires that made up the dataset. The repertoires were released in a freely available public database intended as a resource for research on the immune response to SARS-CoV-2. Samples came from the ongoing ImmuneRACE study (first 160 participants) plus 1,254 subjects from 6 global collaborators. A de-identified subject ID, COVID-19 status, age in years and sex were almost always included in the sample metadata. Where available, HLA class I and class II types were taken from metadata supplied by the sample provider and were not determined by assay-based typing. What the study reported, not specific to this receptor: How much clinical and demographic metadata was included differed by source and by participant, and the metadata was provided uncurated.

The immunoSEQ Assay, a bias-controlled multiplex PCR, was used to amplify TCRbeta CDR3 regions from genomic DNA. The original pipeline was this. The number of nucleated cells in each sample was estimated from the amplification of reference gene primers within the assay. To quantify the absolute abundance of each unique TCRbeta CDR3 rearrangement, sequence reads were collapsed and filtered. For each sample, productive Simpson clonality was calculated as the square root of Simpson's diversity index across productive rearrangements. TCRdb holds this immuneACCESS table with in-frame rearrangements only. Some clones are missing; in checked studies, unresolved V genes explain under half, and the rest has no known cause. The D gene and trimming were derived from the DNA, and the V and J assignments and clone size from that table. The sample contains 200,000 to 250,000 clones, around 81% of them found a single time. The ten largest clones capture around 6.5% of the sample.

Comment on this clone: Which antigen it targets is not known. No much larger clone is present one base from it, and per-base qualities are unavailable.

Relative to germline, V is missing 5 bases and J is missing 0 bases, with 8 bases of the junction outside any gene match. The CDR3 sequence holds 16 residues, the cysteine and phenylalanine included. CDR3 DNA only is kept here, 48 bases in frame from base 1. Sequences SGHVS (CDR1) and FQNEAQ (CDR2) are obtained from the germline V gene. The collaborating institutions used their own protocols to collect whole blood in K2EDTA tubes. Collaborator samples were shipped for TCRbeta analysis as frozen whole blood, isolated PBMCs, or DNA extracted from either sample type. The clonotype originates from a woman aged 60-70 years with active or convalescent COVID-19. The chain joins TRBV7-8 to TRBJ2-5; 8 nucleotides in the junction match TRBD1. The sequenced material came from peripheral blood. The sequence in DNA is TGTGCCAGCAGCGGACCTCCGACAGGGGACCAAGAGACCCAGTACTTC. Translation gives CASSGPPTGDQETQYF.